The sequence of this T cell receptor beta chain was determined in a study of blood T cell repertoires in COVID-19. In the source study's methods: Counts of nucleated cells, estimated from reference gene primer amplification, were obtained. TCRdb's table, derived via immunoSEQ multiplex PCR, lists solely in-frame clones and lacks some. From that table come the V and J calls and clone size; the DNA was used to work out D and trimming. The profile shows over 250,000 clones, around 90% of them singletons. The CDR3 consists of 16 residues. Per the germline V gene, CDR1 is SGHNT and CDR2 is YYREEE (reference sequence). V was cut by 0 bases and J by 0 bases, with 12 bases left in between.

The TCR was taken from a woman between 18 and 29 years old who had recovered from COVID-19. Sequencing was done on a sample of PBMCs or T cells enriched from blood (not recorded which). The chain couples TRBV5-4 to TRBJ1-2; D is unresolved. CDR3 residues: CASSLAGRASNYGYTF. CDR3 in DNA: TGTGCCAGCAGCTTGGCCGGGAGAGCCTCTAACTATGGCTACACCTTC.